The 26 T cell receptor beta chains presented below share a single source sample, sequenced in a study of cytomegalovirus exposure and HLA in healthy donors. 13 Jbeta primers and 60 Vbeta primers were used for the PCR. The data were produced by immunoSEQ multiplex PCR, yet TCRdb's version contains in-frame clones alone and is incomplete. The sample comprises some 150,000 clones, 75% to 85% of which are singletons, and 0.9% to 1.2% rests with the top ten. Sequencing used PBMCs. The source is a male donor in good health and CMV-seronegative.

The chain joins TRBV6-1 to TRBJ2-7; D perhaps matches TRBD1 (6 bases). This CDR3 spans 15 amino acids. Germline values: CDR1 MNHNS, CDR2 SASEGT. V dropped 6 bases and J dropped 1 base, with 16 bases sitting between them. Here the CDR3 DNA reads TGTGCCAGCAGCCAGGGGACACTGCTATCCTACGAGCAGTACTTC. Encoded protein: CASSQGTLLSYEQYF.

The V and J genes are TRBV14 and TRBJ1-2; 7 bases match TRBD1. CDR1 is SGHDN and CDR2 is FVKESK in the germline V gene. The V segment lost 4 bases and the J segment 3 bases; nucleotides outside the gene matches: 5. This CDR3 region has 14 residues. DNA of the CDR3: TGTGCCAGCAGCCGACACGGGACAGACTATGGCTACACCTTC. Amino acids: CASSRHGTDYGYTF.

The rearrangement joins TRBV5-1 to TRBJ2-3; 14 bases line up with TRBD2. J gave up 7 bases and V 4 bases, and 14 bases lay outside the gene matches. The CDR3 is made up of 18 amino acids. Germline V gene lookup returns CDR1 SGHRS and CDR2 YFSETQ. Here the CDR3 reads CASSIGTSGGERANTQYF. Here the CDR3 DNA reads TGCGCCAGCAGCATAGGGACTAGCGGGGGAGAAAGGGCAAATACGCAGTATTTT.

The chain is built from TRBV18 and TRBJ1-6, with 9 positions matching TRBD1. J gave up 6 bases and V 4 bases, and 13 bases lay outside the gene matches. Per germline, CDR1 KGHSH and CDR2 LQKENI. The CDR3 spans 18 residues. CDR3 residues: CASSQGNPGTGFNSPLHF. CDR3 nucleotides: TGTGCCAGCTCACAGGGGAATCCCGGGACAGGGTTTAATTCACCCCTCCACTTT.

The V call is TRBV2, the J call TRBJ1-2, with TRBD1 identical over 10 bases. The V and J ends lost 7 bases and 4 bases, in that order; junction bases with no gene match: 9. Germline V gene data show CDR1 as SNHLY and CDR2 as FYNNEI. The CDR3 is 15 amino acids. The CDR3 is CASTTGGRTIYGYTF. The CDR3 DNA sequence: TGTGCCAGCACGACAGGGGGCCGAACGATCTATGGCTACACCTTC.

The CDR3 nucleotides are TGTGCCAGCAGCGTTAAGGACAGGTCCATCGAGCAGTACTTC. Translation: CASSVKDRSIEQYF. The chain recombines TRBV9 with TRBJ2-7; 7 nucleotides match TRBD1. Germline trimming cut 2 bases from V and 6 bases from J; bases unmatched to any gene: 8. CDR1 and CDR2 (germline): SGDLS, YYNGEE. This CDR3 is built from 14 residues.

Written as DNA, the CDR3 is TGTGCCAGCAGCTTGGGAGGTGCGGCGGGGGGCGAGCAGTTCTTC. Translated, it gives CASSLGGAAGGEQFF. V is TRBV5-4 and J is TRBJ2-1, with 8 nucleotides matching TRBD2. The germline gives CDR1 SGHNT, CDR2 YYREEE (reference sequence). This CDR3 spans 15 amino acids. Trimming took 0 bases from V and 10 from J; bases not matched to a gene: 9.

V gene TRBV5-4 combines with J gene TRBJ2-4, with a tentative D call TRBD2 (5 bases). Germline CDR1 is SGHNT and CDR2 is YYREEE (reference sequence). This CDR3 has 12 amino acids. V lost 4 bases, J lost 13 bases, and 15 bases lay in between. The CDR3 spells CASSLNREAQYF. The CDR3 coding sequence is TGTGCCAGCAGCCTTAACCGGGAAGCCCAGTACTTC.

The chain recombines TRBV30 with TRBJ1-1; D possibly corresponds to TRBD1 (6 bases). The CDR3 has 13 amino acids. With 4 bases removed from V and 0 bases from J, the gap between germline ends came to 9 bases. CDR1 is GTSNPN, CDR2 SVGIG, per germline (reference sequence). The chain's CDR3 is CAWIYRVNTEAFF. CDR3 DNA: TGTGCCTGGATCTACAGGGTGAACACTGAAGCTTTCTTT.

V gene TRBV27 combines with J gene TRBJ2-1, with 8 bases identical to TRBD1. Looked up from germline, CDR1 is MNHEY and CDR2 is SMNVEV (reference sequence). The ends lost 3 bases at V and 6 bases at J; junction bases unmatched: 10. This CDR3 has 16 amino acids. This CDR3 is CASSFQGQALGNEQFF. CDR3 sequence (DNA): TGTGCCAGCAGTTTTCAGGGACAGGCGTTGGGCAATGAGCAGTTCTTC.

The V call is TRBV7-2, the J call TRBJ2-7; 11 bases align to TRBD1. Trimming at V came to 4 bases and at J to 5 bases, leaving 4 bases not matched to a gene. The CDR3 has 14 amino acids. Germline V gives CDR1 SGHTA, CDR2 FQGNSA. CDR3 loop: CASSWGQGVNEQYF. The CDR3 coding sequence is TGTGCCAGCAGCTGGGGACAGGGGGTCAACGAGCAGTACTTC.

This sequence joins TRBV2 and TRBJ2-3; D is perhaps TRBD1 (5 bases). This CDR3 has 13 amino acids. Trimming took off 7 bases at V and 4 bases at J, with 12 bases between the two ends. The germline gives CDR1 SNHLY, CDR2 FYNNEI. This CDR3 is CASMGPPSDTQYF. DNA for the CDR3: TGTGCCAGCATGGGGCCGCCTTCAGATACGCAGTATTTT.

The rearrangement links TRBV15 to TRBJ1-6; 10 positions agree with TRBD1. Per the germline V gene, CDR1 is LNHNV and CDR2 is YYDKDF (reference sequence). V was pared by 2 bases and J by 8 bases, with 3 bases of the junction left unmatched. The CDR3 has 15 amino acids. In DNA form, the CDR3 reads TGTGCCACCAGCAGAACCGGGACAGGGGATTCACCCCTCCACTTT. It encodes CATSRTGTGDSPLHF.

The J gene is TRBJ2-3, the V gene TRBV30; 12 nucleotides match TRBD2. Germline values: CDR1 GTSNPN, CDR2 SVGIG (reference sequence). With V trimmed by 3 bases and J by 4 bases, 2 bases remained unmatched. The CDR3 contains 14 residues. The CDR3 DNA follows: TGTGCCTGGAGACTAGCGGGGGGATCAGATACGCAGTATTTT. It translates to CAWRLAGGSDTQYF.

This sequence joins TRBV6-6 and TRBJ1-1, with no clear D. The ends were cut back, 8 bases at V and 6 bases at J, with 22 bases in the middle. Germline V gene data show CDR1 as MNHNY and CDR2 as SVGAGI (reference sequence). CDR3 length: 15 amino acids. This chain's CDR3 is CASQTHLNAGAEAFF. The CDR3 DNA follows: TGTGCCAGCCAGACACACCTTAACGCTGGCGCTGAAGCTTTCTTT.

This clone was seen just once. The V and J genes are TRBV9 and TRBJ1-4, with a weak D call TRBD1 (6 bases). V was pared by 4 bases and J by 7 bases, with 14 bases between. In germline, CDR1 is SGDLS, CDR2 YYNGEE. CDR3 length: 14 residues. CDR3 loop: CASSRSGGAEKLFF. Here the CDR3 DNA reads TGTGCCAGCAGCCGGTCGGGGGGGGCTGAAAAACTGTTTTTT.

Here the CDR3 DNA reads TGTGCCAGCAGCTTACGAGATAGGGGCGGGGTAGCTTTCTTT. Translation: CASSLRDRGGVAFF. The rearrangement joins TRBV7-2 to TRBJ1-1; maybe TRBD1 (5 bases). Germline assignment: CDR1 SGHTA and CDR2 FQGNSA. The CDR3 consists of 14 residues. V gave up 2 bases and J gave up 10 bases, with 17 bases separating them.

The CDR3 nucleotides read TGTGCCAGTGGGACTAGCGCTTTCTACGAGCAGTACTTC. Translation gives CASGTSAFYEQYF. This chain links TRBV6-5 with TRBJ2-7; 10 nucleotides agree with TRBD2. CDR1 is MNHEY and CDR2 is SVGAGI in the germline V gene. This CDR3 has 13 amino acids. After removal of 9 bases from V and 3 bases from J, the junction contained 5 bases not matched to a gene.

This clone showed up just a few times. The chain carries TRBV6-5 and TRBJ1-4; 9 bases match TRBD1. V trimming: 4 bases; J trimming: 10 bases; junction bases outside the gene matches: 13. Per germline, CDR1 MNHEY and CDR2 SVGAGI. CDR3 size: 16 residues. The CDR3 sequence is CASSSPTGQGPRKLFF. For the CDR3, the DNA is TGTGCCAGCAGTTCCCCGACGGGACAGGGTCCCAGAAAACTGTTTTTT.

V is TRBV6-5 and J is TRBJ1-2; possibly TRBD1 for D (5 bases). CDR3 size: 12 residues. Trimming took off 2 bases at V and 7 bases at J, with 8 bases between the two ends. Germline V gene sequence: CDR1 MNHEY, CDR2 SVGAGI. CDR3 in amino acids: CASSYLGAGYTF. The CDR3 bases are TGTGCCAGCAGTTACCTAGGGGCTGGCTACACCTTC.

This chain connects TRBV19 to TRBJ2-6; 8 bases fit TRBD2. The CDR3 covers 19 residues. The V gene's germline CDR1 is LNHDA and CDR2 SQIVND (reference sequence). V gave up 3 bases and J gave up 0 bases; unmatched junction bases: 10. Here the CDR3 DNA reads TGTGCCAGTAGTATTTCTAGCGGGCTTTCCTTCTCTGGGGCCAACGTCCTGACTTTC. Amino acid sequence: CASSISSGLSFSGANVLTF.

The V gene is TRBV13, the J gene TRBJ2-2; D possibly corresponds to TRBD2 (5 bases). This CDR3 spans 15 amino acids. V lost 5 bases, J lost 6 bases, and 16 bases lay in between. CDR1 is PRHDT and CDR2 is FYEKMQ in the germline V gene (reference sequence). The CDR3 DNA sequence: TGTGCCAGCAGCCCGAATCAACTAGGAGCCGGGGAGCTGTTTTTT. As protein: CASSPNQLGAGELFF.

J is TRBJ1-5 and V is TRBV2, with a weak D call TRBD1 (6 bases). This CDR3 has 15 residues. Germline CDR1 and CDR2: SNHLY and FYNNEI. V shed 6 bases and J shed 2 bases, with 14 bases lying between them. CDR3 region: CASSVDRNGNQPQHF. The CDR3 nucleotides are TGTGCCAGCAGCGTCGACAGGAATGGCAATCAGCCCCAGCATTTT.

The chain employs TRBV9 and TRBJ2-3; a possible D gene is TRBD1 (6 bases). Per the germline V gene, CDR1 is SGDLS and CDR2 is YYNGEE. V was pared by 0 bases and J by 4 bases, with 9 bases between. The CDR3 length is 14 residues. The CDR3 nucleotides read TGTGCCAGCAGCGTAGAAGGGGGATCAGATACGCAGTATTTT. Translated: CASSVEGGSDTQYF. Full variable domain (outside the CDR3, taken from reference TRBV9 and TRBJ2-3): DSGVTQTPKHLITATGQRVTLRCSPRSGDLSVYWYQQSLDQGLQFLIQYYNGEERAKGNILERFSAQQFPDLHSELNLSSLELGDSALYFCASSVEGGSDTQYFGPGTRLTVL.

CDR3 protein: CASWAGSGGNYEQYF. CDR3 bases: TGTGCCAGCTGGGCGGGTAGCGGGGGCAACTACGAGCAGTACTTC. The rearrangement uses TRBV6-6 and TRBJ2-7, with 9 bases identical to TRBD2. J lost 3 bases, V lost 8 bases, and 11 bases had no gene match. The CDR3 contains 15 residues. Germline V gene data show CDR1 as MNHNY and CDR2 as SVGAGI (reference sequence).

The rearrangement uses TRBV18 and TRBJ2-2; TRBD1 agrees at 7 bases. Looked up from germline, CDR1 is KGHSH and CDR2 is LQKENI. Trimming removed 3 bases from V and 7 bases from J; junction bases left unmatched: 5. The CDR3 consists of 14 residues. CDR3 amino acids: CASSPGTADGELFF. CDR3 DNA sequence: TGTGCCAGCTCACCCGGGACAGCGGACGGGGAGCTGTTTTTT.